These 27 T cell receptor beta chains were sequenced from one sample in a study of blood T cell repertoires in COVID-19. Method: immunoSEQ multiplex PCR; TCRdb's copy keeps in-frame clones and lacks some. The table records 130,000 or so clones, about 88% of them present only once. Specimen: peripheral blood. These TCRs come from a human donor with COVID-19, enrolled during active disease. The donor label of this sample is uncertain.

This chain joins TRBV5-6 and TRBJ1-5, with a possible D match to TRBD1 (5 bases). V lost 4 bases to trimming and J lost 5 bases, with 7 bases between them. The CDR3 runs to 12 residues. From germline, CDR1 is SGHDT and CDR2 YYEEEE. The CDR3 DNA sequence: TGTGCCAGCAGCATCAGGGATCAGCCCCAGCATTTT. The encoded protein is CASSIRDQPQHF.

V is TRBV7-9 and J is TRBJ2-7, with 8 bases identical to TRBD1. V was clipped by 0 bases and J by 5 bases; unmatched bases: 12. This CDR3 contains 17 residues. Looked up from germline, CDR1 is SEHNR and CDR2 is FQNEAQ (reference sequence). The CDR3 nucleotides are TGTGCCAGCAGCTTAGCTATCGGGCAGGGGGCGTTTCACGAGCAGTACTTC. Its translation is CASSLAIGQGAFHEQYF.

This sequence joins TRBV4-1 and TRBJ2-2; no clear D. There are 16 residues in the CDR3. The germline V gene has CDR1 MGHRA and CDR2 YSYEKL. With 4 bases removed from V and 0 bases from J, the gap between germline ends came to 12 bases. DNA of the CDR3: TGCGCCAGCAGCCGCCCGTCTGGAGCGAACACCGGGGAGCTGTTTTTT. It translates to CASSRPSGANTGELFF.

The rearrangement joins TRBV9 to TRBJ2-5; possibly TRBD1 for D (6 bases). The V gene's germline CDR1 is SGDLS and CDR2 YYNGEE. This CDR3 spans 13 amino acids. The V gene lost 8 bases and the J gene lost 1 base, with 12 bases spanning the gap. CDR3 region: CASQRGFQETQYF. The CDR3 DNA sequence: TGTGCCAGTCAAAGGGGGTTCCAAGAGACCCAGTACTTC.

The chain links TRBV29-1 to TRBJ2-7; D is perhaps TRBD1 (5 bases). The CDR3 totals 14 residues. V was shortened by 3 bases and J by 5 bases, with 17 bases between the two germline ends. Germline V lookup: CDR1 SQVTM, CDR2 ANQGSEA. The CDR3 loop reads CSVDITQGSNEQYF. The CDR3 bases are TGCAGCGTTGATATTACCCAGGGAAGCAACGAGCAGTACTTC.

This clone was seen once. This chain uses TRBV5-5 with TRBJ1-5; possibly TRBD1 for D (6 bases). The CDR3 contains 15 residues. Germline CDR1 reads SGHKS; CDR2 reads YYEKEE (reference sequence). The V end lost 3 bases, the J end lost 2 bases, and 12 bases lay between the germline ends. The CDR3 reads CASSSYPGGNQPQHF. DNA for the CDR3: TGTGCCAGCAGCTCCTACCCAGGGGGCAATCAGCCCCAGCATTTT.

The gene calls are TRBV30 and TRBJ2-7; tentatively, D is TRBD2 (6 bases). Germline values: CDR1 GTSNPN, CDR2 SVGIG (reference sequence). The CDR3 spans 13 residues. V lost 6 bases and J 6 bases, leaving 18 bases between the germline ends. Here the CDR3 reads CACAGRGWGEQYF. The DNA for the CDR3 is TGTGCCTGCGCCGGGAGAGGCTGGGGCGAGCAGTACTTC.

V and J are TRBV6-5 and TRBJ1-2, with TRBD1 as a possible D gene (5 bases). The germline CDR1 and CDR2 sequences are MNHEY and SVGAGI. The V gene lost 6 bases and the J gene lost 3 bases, with 5 bases spanning the gap. The CDR3 length is 11 residues. The CDR3 DNA sequence: TGTGCCAGCAGAGGGGACTATGGCTACACCTTC. Translation gives CASRGDYGYTF.

V and J are TRBV18 and TRBJ2-5; the match to TRBD2 covers 9 bases. Per the germline V gene, CDR1 is KGHSH and CDR2 is LQKENI. The CDR3 runs to 17 residues. V lost 2 bases and J lost 5; bases outside the gene matches: 12. The CDR3 here is CASSPAGGGDTWETQYF. As DNA, the CDR3 is TGTGCCAGCTCACCAGCGGGAGGGGGCGATACGTGGGAGACCCAGTACTTC.

Only a few counts were recorded for this clone. The V gene is TRBV2, the J gene TRBJ2-1, with 8 bases lining up with TRBD1. V shed 6 bases, J shed 15 bases, and the junction held 10 bases outside the gene matches. CDR1 and CDR2 (germline): SNHLY, FYNNEI. The CDR3 covers 12 residues. The CDR3 DNA sequence: TGTGCCAGCAGAGTAATGACAGGGGCCGGGTTCTTC. Protein product: CASRVMTGAGFF.

This chain connects TRBV5-1 to TRBJ2-7; D is possibly TRBD2 (7 bases). This CDR3 is 13 amino acids long. V was trimmed by 5 bases and J by 2 bases, leaving 11 bases between them. CDR1 is SGHRS, CDR2 YFSETQ, per germline. CDR3 nucleotides: TGCGCCAGCAGGCGGGGGCTGGCCTACGAGCAGTACTTC. Its translation is CASRRGLAYEQYF.

This rearrangement joins TRBV7-9 to TRBJ2-5; D call uncertain. The CDR3 loop spans 12 amino acids. Germline-derived CDR1 and CDR2 are SEHNR and FQNEAQ (reference sequence). V was trimmed by 5 bases and J by 5 bases, leaving 9 bases between them. The CDR3 reads CASSPPGETQYF. The CDR3 DNA reads TGTGCCAGCAGCCCCCCCGGGGAGACCCAGTACTTC.

V usage is TRBV28 and J usage is TRBJ1-1; 8 bases are shared with TRBD1. With 2 bases clipped from V and 1 base from J, the junction kept 0 bases outside the gene matches. The CDR3 totals 14 residues. Germline V gene lookup returns CDR1 MDHEN and CDR2 SYDVKM. CDR3 protein: CASSLQGANTEAFF. In DNA form, the CDR3 reads TGTGCCAGCAGTTTACAGGGGGCGAACACTGAAGCTTTCTTT.

This chain joins TRBV7-9 and TRBJ1-5, with D possibly TRBD1 on 6 matching bases. CDR3 size: 13 residues. Germline CDR1 reads SEHNR; CDR2 reads FQNEAQ (reference sequence). Trimming removed 5 bases from V and 7 bases from J, with 12 bases in between. The CDR3 region has the DNA TGTGCCAGCAGCCTCGCGGGGGCCCAGCCCCAGCATTTT. Translation: CASSLAGAQPQHF.

This chain uses TRBV4-2 with TRBJ2-5; 13 bases line up with TRBD2. Losses at the gene ends were 3 bases for V and 3 bases for J; bases not matched to a gene: 10. Per the germline V gene, CDR1 is LGHNA and CDR2 is YNFKEQ. This CDR3 has 18 residues. CDR3 sequence (DNA): TGTGCCAGCAGCCAGAATACCGGGACTAGCGGGGCAAAAGAGACCCAGTACTTC. As protein: CASSQNTGTSGAKETQYF.

This chain uses TRBV6-2 or TRBV6-3 with TRBJ2-2; TRBD2 agrees at 15 bases. Germline values: CDR1 MNHEY, CDR2 SVGEGT. This CDR3 is built from 16 residues. Germline trimming cut 5 bases from V and 7 bases from J; bases unmatched to any gene: 5. The CDR3 bases are TGTGCCAGCAGTCGGACTAGCGGGGGGGATGGCGGGGAGCTGTTTTTT. The encoded protein is CASSRTSGGDGGELFF.

The rearrangement links TRBV24-1 to TRBJ1-2; D may be TRBD1 (6 bases). Looked up from germline, CDR1 is KGHDR and CDR2 is SFDVKD. The CDR3 has 13 residues. Between the trimmed V and J ends, which lost 5 bases and 7 bases, there was a span of 13 bases. The CDR3 coding sequence is TGTGCCACCAGTGGGGGGGGCGCGAGTGGCTACACCTTC. As protein: CATSGGGASGYTF.

V usage is TRBV9 and J usage is TRBJ1-2; TRBD1 agrees at 10 bases. Germline V lookup: CDR1 SGDLS, CDR2 YYNGEE. V was pared by 1 base and J by 0 bases, with 3 bases of the junction left unmatched. The CDR3 is made up of 16 amino acids. The CDR3: CASSVSGTGANYGYTF. The DNA of the CDR3 is TGTGCCAGCAGCGTATCCGGGACAGGGGCTAACTATGGCTACACCTTC.

The chain carries TRBV20-1 and TRBJ2-7; D gene uncertain. CDR3 size: 11 residues. Trimming took 3 bases from V and 6 from J, leaving 9 bases between them. Germline loops: CDR1 DFQATT, CDR2 SNEGSKA (reference sequence). The CDR3 nucleotides read TGCAGTGCTAGTGTCCAGATCGAGCAGTACTTC. This sequence encodes CSASVQIEQYF.

The chain couples TRBV10-3 to TRBJ1-6, with D possibly matching TRBD1 (6 bases). Per germline, CDR1 ENHRY and CDR2 SYGVKD. The length of the CDR3 is 15 residues. Trimming pared 2 bases from V and 9 bases from J, leaving 14 bases between. The CDR3 DNA reads TGTGCCATCAGTGAGCAAGGGGGGGAGGGTTCACCCCTCCACTTT. Residues: CAISEQGGEGSPLHF.

The chain couples TRBV6-1 to TRBJ1-4, with D possibly matching TRBD1 (6 bases). This CDR3 is 15 amino acids long. Trimming took 1 base from V and 8 from J, leaving 14 bases between them. The germline gives CDR1 MNHNS, CDR2 SASEGT. The chain's CDR3 is CASSEGEGGLEKLFF. Written as DNA, the CDR3 is TGTGCCAGCAGTGAAGGCGAAGGGGGTCTAGAAAAACTGTTTTTT.

The count of this clone is one. The chain employs TRBV4-1 and TRBJ2-5, with D perhaps TRBD2 (6 bases). The CDR3 contains 14 residues. The germline V gene has CDR1 MGHRA and CDR2 YSYEKL. The V end was cut by 1 base, the J end by 0 bases, with 6 bases between. CDR3 sequence reads: CASSQGDYQETQYF. The DNA for the CDR3 is TGCGCCAGCAGCCAAGGGGACTACCAAGAGACCCAGTACTTC.

The genes are TRBV30 and TRBJ2-7; a possible D gene is TRBD1 (6 bases). Germline loops: CDR1 GTSNPN, CDR2 SVGIG (reference sequence). V lost 3 bases to trimming and J lost 5 bases, with 14 bases between them. This CDR3 spans 13 amino acids. The CDR3: CAWSRGTPNEQYF. The DNA for the CDR3 is TGTGCCTGGAGCCGTGGGACACCAAACGAGCAGTACTTC. Full variable domain (rest looked up from reference TRBV30 and TRBJ2-7): SQTIHQWPATLVQPVGSPLSLECTVEGTSNPNLYWYRQAAGRGLQLLFYSVGIGQISSEVPQNLSASRPQDRQFILSSKKLLLSDSGFYLCAWSRGTPNEQYFGPGTRLTVT.

The V gene is TRBV19, the J gene TRBJ1-5; D might be TRBD1 (6 bases). This CDR3 has 17 residues. The V gene lost 3 bases and the J gene lost 6 bases, with 21 bases spanning the gap. CDR1 and CDR2 (germline): LNHDA, SQIVND (reference sequence). CDR3 amino acids: CASSINREIVRGQPQHF. Written as DNA, the CDR3 is TGTGCCAGTAGTATTAACAGGGAGATTGTTAGAGGTCAGCCCCAGCATTTT.

V is TRBV14 and J is TRBJ2-3; TRBD2 matches 11 bases. The V gene end was trimmed by 4 bases and the J gene end by 4 bases; junction bases not matched to a gene: 10. This CDR3 is built from 17 residues. Germline assignment: CDR1 SGHDN and CDR2 FVKESK. The CDR3 sequence is CASSRLFVAGGPDTQYF. For the CDR3, the DNA is TGTGCCAGCAGCCGTTTATTCGTAGCGGGAGGGCCAGATACGCAGTATTTT.

This chain links TRBV2 with TRBJ2-7, with D perhaps matching TRBD1 (6 bases). The length of the CDR3 is 12 residues. Trimming removed 6 bases from V and 3 bases from J, with 9 bases in between. Germline V lookup: CDR1 SNHLY, CDR2 FYNNEI. CDR3 sequence: CASRPDSYEQYF. CDR3 in DNA: TGTGCCAGCAGGCCGGACAGCTACGAGCAGTACTTC.

The genes are TRBV5-1 and TRBJ2-2; 7 bases agree with TRBD1. Trimming cost V 3 bases and J 0 bases; bases outside gene matches: 5. The CDR3 extends over 16 amino acids. The germline V gene has CDR1 SGHRS and CDR2 YFSETQ. The CDR3 sequence: CASSSSQGTNTGELFF. In nucleotides, the CDR3 is TGCGCCAGCAGCTCCTCACAGGGGACGAACACCGGGGAGCTGTTTTTT.